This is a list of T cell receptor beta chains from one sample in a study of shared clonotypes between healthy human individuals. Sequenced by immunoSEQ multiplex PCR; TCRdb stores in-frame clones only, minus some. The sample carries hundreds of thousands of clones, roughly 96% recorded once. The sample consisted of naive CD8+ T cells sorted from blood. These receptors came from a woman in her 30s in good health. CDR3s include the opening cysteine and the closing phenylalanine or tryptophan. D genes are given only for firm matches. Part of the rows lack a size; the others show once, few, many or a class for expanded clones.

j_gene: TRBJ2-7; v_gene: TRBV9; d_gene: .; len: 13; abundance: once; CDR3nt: TGTGCCAGCAGCGTCGGGAAGAACTACGAGCAGTACTTC; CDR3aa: CASSVGKNYEQYF
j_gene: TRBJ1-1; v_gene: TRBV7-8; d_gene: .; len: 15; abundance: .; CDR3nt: TGTGCCAGCAGCCCGGGTGGGGGATATAGGCCTGAAGCTTTCTTT; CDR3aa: CASSPGGGYRPEAFF
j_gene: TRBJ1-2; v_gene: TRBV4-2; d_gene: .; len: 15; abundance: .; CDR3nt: TGTGCCAGCAGCCAAGTGGGGGGTGCTAACTATGGCTACACCTTC; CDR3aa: CASSQVGGANYGYTF
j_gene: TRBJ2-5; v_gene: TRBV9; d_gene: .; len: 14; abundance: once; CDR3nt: TGTGCCAGCAGCGTAGCCGGGAGTGGAGAGACCCAGTACTTC; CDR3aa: CASSVAGSGETQYF
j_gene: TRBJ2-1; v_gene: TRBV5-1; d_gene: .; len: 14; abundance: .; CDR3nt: TGCGCCAGTCAGGGTAGCGGCTCCTACAATGAGCAGTTCTTC; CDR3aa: CASQGSGSYNEQFF
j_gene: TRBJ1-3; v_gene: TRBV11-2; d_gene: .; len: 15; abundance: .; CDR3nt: TGTGCCAGCAGCTTCTATCACAGGGATGGAAACACCATATATTTT; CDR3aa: CASSFYHRDGNTIYF
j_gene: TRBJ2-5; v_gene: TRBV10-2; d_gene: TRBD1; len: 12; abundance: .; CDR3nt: TGCGCCAGCTGGGACAGGGGAGAGACCCAGTACTTC; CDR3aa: CASWDRGETQYF
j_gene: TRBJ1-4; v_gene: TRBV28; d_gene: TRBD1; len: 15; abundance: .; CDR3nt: TGTGCCAGCATTAGGACAGGTGCTACTAATGAAAAACTGTTTTTT; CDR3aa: CASIRTGATNEKLFF
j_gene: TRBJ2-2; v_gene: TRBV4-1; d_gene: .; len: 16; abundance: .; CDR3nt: TGCGCCAGCAGCCAAGGCGTGGGGCATCGCACCGGGGAGCTGTTTTTT; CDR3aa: CASSQGVGHRTGELFF
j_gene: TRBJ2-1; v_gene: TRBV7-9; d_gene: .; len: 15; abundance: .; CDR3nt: TGTGCCAGCAGCTTGGCCCTAGGGGTGGGGAATGAGCAGTTCTTC; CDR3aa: CASSLALGVGNEQFF
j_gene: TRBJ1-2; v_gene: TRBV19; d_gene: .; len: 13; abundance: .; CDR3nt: TGTGCCAGTAGTTACGGGGGGAGCTATGGCTACACCTTC; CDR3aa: CASSYGGSYGYTF
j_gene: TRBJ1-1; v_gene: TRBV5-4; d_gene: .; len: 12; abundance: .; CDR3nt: TGTGCCAGCACCGCAGAGAACACTGAAGCTTTCTTT; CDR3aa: CASTAENTEAFF
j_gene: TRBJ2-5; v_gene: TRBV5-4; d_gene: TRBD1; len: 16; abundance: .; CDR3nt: TGTGCCAGCAGCTCAGCTACAGGGGGCGCCGGGGAGACCCAGTACTTC; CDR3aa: CASSSATGGAGETQYF
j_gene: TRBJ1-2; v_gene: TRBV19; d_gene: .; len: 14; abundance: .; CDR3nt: TGTGCCAGTAAGTGGGCTGGAGTTAACTATGGCTACACCTTC; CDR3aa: CASKWAGVNYGYTF
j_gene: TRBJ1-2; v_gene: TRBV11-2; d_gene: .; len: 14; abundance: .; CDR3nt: TGTGCCAGCAGCCTATCGGGGGACATTTTAAGCTACACCTTC; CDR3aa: CASSLSGDILSYTF
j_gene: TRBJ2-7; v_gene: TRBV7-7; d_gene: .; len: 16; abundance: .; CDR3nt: TGTGCCAGCAGCTTAGGTCGGGCAGATTTAGGCCACGAGCAGTACTTC; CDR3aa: CASSLGRADLGHEQYF
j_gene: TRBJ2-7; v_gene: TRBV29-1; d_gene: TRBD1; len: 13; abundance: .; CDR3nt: TGCAGCGCTGTGGACAGGGGGCTCAACGAGCAGTACTTC; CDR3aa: CSAVDRGLNEQYF
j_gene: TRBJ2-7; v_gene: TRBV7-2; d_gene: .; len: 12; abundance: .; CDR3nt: TGTGCCAGCACCTCGACGAGGTACGAGCAGTACTTC; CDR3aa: CASTSTRYEQYF
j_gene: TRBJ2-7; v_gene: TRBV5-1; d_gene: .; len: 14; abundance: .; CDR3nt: TGCGCCAGCAGCTTGGCCCAGGGTGCCTACGAGCAGTACTTC; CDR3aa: CASSLAQGAYEQYF
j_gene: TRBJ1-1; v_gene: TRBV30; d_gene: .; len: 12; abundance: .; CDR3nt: TGTGCCTGGAGTGTACTAGCAGGGGAAGCTTTCTTT; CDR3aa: CAWSVLAGEAFF
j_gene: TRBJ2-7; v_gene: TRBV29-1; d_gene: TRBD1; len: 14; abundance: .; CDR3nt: TGCAGCGTTGAGAGAGCGGGACAGGGGTACGAGCAGTACTTC; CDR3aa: CSVERAGQGYEQYF
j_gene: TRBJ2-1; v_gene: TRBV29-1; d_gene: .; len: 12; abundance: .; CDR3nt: TGCAGCGCCCCCGGCCGAATGGATGAGCAGTTCTTC; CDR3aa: CSAPGRMDEQFF
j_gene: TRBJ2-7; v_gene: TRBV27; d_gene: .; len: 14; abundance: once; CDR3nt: TGTGCCAGCAGTCCCGAGGGCTACTTCAACGAGCAGTACTTC; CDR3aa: CASSPEGYFNEQYF
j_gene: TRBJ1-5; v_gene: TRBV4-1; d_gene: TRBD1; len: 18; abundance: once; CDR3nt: TGCGCCAGCAGCCAAGAGCGGACAGGGAGGTCGAGCAATCAGCCCCAGCATTTT; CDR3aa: CASSQERTGRSSNQPQHF
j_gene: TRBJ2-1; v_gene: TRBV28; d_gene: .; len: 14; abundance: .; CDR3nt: TGTGCCAGCAGTTTTCCCAGACCGGGCAATGAGCAGTTCTTC; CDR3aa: CASSFPRPGNEQFF
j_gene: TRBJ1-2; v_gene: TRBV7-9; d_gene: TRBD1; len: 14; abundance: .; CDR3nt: TGTGCCAGCAGCCCCCCGGACAGGATTTATGGCTACACCTTC; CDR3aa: CASSPPDRIYGYTF
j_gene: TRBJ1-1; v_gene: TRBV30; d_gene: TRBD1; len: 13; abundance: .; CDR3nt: TGTGCCTGGGCGACAGGGATGAACACTGAAGCTTTCTTT; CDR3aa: CAWATGMNTEAFF
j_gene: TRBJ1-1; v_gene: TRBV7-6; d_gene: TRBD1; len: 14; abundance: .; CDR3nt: TGTGCCAGCAGCCTCGGACAGGGTAGTACTGAAGCTTTCTTT; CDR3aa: CASSLGQGSTEAFF
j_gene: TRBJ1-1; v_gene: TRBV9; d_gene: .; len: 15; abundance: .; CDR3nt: TGTGCCAGCAGCCCAGGCGGGGCAGCGAACACTGAAGCTTTCTTT; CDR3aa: CASSPGGAANTEAFF
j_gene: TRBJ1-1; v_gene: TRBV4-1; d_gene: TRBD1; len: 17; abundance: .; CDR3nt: TGCGCCAGCAGCCACGGAACAGGGGGTACCCCGAACACTGAAGCTTTCTTT; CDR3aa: CASSHGTGGTPNTEAFF
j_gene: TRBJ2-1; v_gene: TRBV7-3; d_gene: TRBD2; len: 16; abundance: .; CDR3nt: TGTGCCAGCAGCCCGTGGGGGGGAACCTCCTACAATGAGCAGTTCTTC; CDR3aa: CASSPWGGTSYNEQFF
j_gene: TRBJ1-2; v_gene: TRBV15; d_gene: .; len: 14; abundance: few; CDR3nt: TGTGCCACCAGCAGAGTCGGGAATAACTATGGCTACACCTTC; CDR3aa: CATSRVGNNYGYTF
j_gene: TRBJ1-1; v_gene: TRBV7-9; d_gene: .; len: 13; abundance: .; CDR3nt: TGTGCCAGCAGTCTTTCCGTAAACACTGAAGCTTTCTTT; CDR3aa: CASSLSVNTEAFF
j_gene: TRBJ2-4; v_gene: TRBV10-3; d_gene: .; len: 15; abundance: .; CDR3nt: TGTGCCATCAGTGAGTCACCGGGGGATGGAGACATTCAGTACTTC; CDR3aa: CAISESPGDGDIQYF
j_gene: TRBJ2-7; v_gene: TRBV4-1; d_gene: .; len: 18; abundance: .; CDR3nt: TGCGCCAGCAGCCAGCTCCCCAGTACAGCGGGCCTCTCCTACGAGCAGTACTTC; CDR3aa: CASSQLPSTAGLSYEQYF
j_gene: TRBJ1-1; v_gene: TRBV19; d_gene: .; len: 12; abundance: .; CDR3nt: TGTGCCAGCCGGGGAGTCGACACTGAAGCTTTCTTT; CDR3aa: CASRGVDTEAFF
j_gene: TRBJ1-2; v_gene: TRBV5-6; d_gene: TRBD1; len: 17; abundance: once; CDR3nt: TGTGCCAGCAGCCCCTCGCCCGGACAGGGGGAGGGCTATGGCTACACCTTC; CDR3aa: CASSPSPGQGEGYGYTF
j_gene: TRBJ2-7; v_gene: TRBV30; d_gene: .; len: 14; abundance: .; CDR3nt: TGTGCCTGGAATCCGGCTTCTCGGGGATACGAGCAGTACTTC; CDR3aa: CAWNPASRGYEQYF
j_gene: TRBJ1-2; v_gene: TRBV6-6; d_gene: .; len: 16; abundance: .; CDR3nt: TGTGCCAGCAGTTACTCGAGTACAGGGAGTAACTATGGCTACACCTTC; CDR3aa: CASSYSSTGSNYGYTF
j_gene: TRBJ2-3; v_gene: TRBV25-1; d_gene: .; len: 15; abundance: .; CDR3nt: TGTGCCAGCAGTGAATATCGGGGCCGCACAGATACGCAGTATTTT; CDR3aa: CASSEYRGRTDTQYF
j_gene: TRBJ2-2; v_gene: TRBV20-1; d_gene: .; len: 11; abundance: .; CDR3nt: TGCAGTGCTAGTGAGACCGGGGAGCTGTTTTTT; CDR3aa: CSASETGELFF
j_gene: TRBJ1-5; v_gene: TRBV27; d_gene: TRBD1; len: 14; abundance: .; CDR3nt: TGTGCCAGCAGTTCCACAGGGGCCGATCAGCCCCAGCATTTT; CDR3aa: CASSSTGADQPQHF
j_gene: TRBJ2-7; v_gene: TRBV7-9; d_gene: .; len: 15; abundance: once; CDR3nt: TGTGCCAGCAGCTCGTTGGGAGAAGGGTCCTACGAGCAGTACTTC; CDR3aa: CASSSLGEGSYEQYF
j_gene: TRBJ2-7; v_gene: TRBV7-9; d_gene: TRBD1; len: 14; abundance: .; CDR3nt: TGTGCCAGCAGCTTCTGGACAGGGTCCTACGAGCAGTACTTC; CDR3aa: CASSFWTGSYEQYF
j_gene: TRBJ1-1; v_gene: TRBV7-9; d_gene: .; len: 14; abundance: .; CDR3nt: TGTGCCAGCAGCCCCGGTTATGGGGGCACTGAAGCTTTCTTT; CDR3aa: CASSPGYGGTEAFF
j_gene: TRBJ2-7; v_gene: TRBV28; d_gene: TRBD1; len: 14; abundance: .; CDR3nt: TGTGCCAGCAGTTTAGGGACAGGGGGCTACGAGCAGTACTTC; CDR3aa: CASSLGTGGYEQYF
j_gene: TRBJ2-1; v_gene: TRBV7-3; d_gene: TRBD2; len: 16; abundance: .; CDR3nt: TGTGCCAGCAGCTTAACGGGACTAGCGGGGGACAATGAGCAGTTCTTC; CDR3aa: CASSLTGLAGDNEQFF
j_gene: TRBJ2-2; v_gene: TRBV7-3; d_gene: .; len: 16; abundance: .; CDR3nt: TGTGCCAGCAGCCCCCGGACGGCCCAGGAGACCGGGGAGCTGTTTTTT; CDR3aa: CASSPRTAQETGELFF
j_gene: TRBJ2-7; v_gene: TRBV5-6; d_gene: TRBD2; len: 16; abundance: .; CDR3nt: TGTGCCAGCTCACAGCTGACTAGCGGATTACCCTACGAGCAGTACTTC; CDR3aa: CASSQLTSGLPYEQYF
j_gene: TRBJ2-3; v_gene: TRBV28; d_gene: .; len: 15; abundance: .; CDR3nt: TGTGCCAGCAGTTTATCTCTTCGGTCGCCAGATACGCAGTATTTT; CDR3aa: CASSLSLRSPDTQYF
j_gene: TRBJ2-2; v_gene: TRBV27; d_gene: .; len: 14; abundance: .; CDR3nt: TGTGCCAGCAGTTTATCCAGGGACACCGGGGAGCTGTTTTTT; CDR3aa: CASSLSRDTGELFF
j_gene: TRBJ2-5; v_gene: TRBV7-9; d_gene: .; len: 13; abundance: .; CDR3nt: TGTGCCAGCAGCTTACGTGGCGGAGAGACCCAGTACTTC; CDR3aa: CASSLRGGETQYF
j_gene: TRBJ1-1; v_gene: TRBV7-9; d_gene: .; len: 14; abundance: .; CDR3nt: TGTGCCAGCAGCTTAGTCGGCAGGAAAACTGAAGCTTTCTTT; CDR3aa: CASSLVGRKTEAFF
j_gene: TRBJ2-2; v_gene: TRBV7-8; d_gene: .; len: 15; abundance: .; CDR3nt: TGTGCCAGCAGTACACCGGGACGGCGATTTGGGGAGCTGTTTTTT; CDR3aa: CASSTPGRRFGELFF
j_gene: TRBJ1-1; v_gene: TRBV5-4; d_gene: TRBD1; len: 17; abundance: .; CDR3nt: TGTGCCAGCAGCTTGGAGCTACGGGACAGGGCGGACACTGAAGCTTTCTTT; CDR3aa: CASSLELRDRADTEAFF
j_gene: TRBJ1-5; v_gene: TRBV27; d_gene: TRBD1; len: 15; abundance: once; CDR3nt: TGTGCCAGCAGTTTAGCAGGGGGTGGGAATCAGCCCCAGCATTTT; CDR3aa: CASSLAGGGNQPQHF
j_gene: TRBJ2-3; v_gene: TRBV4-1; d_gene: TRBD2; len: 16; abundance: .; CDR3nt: TGCGCCAGCAGCCAATTAGCGGGAGTCGTCACAGATACGCAGTATTTT; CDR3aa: CASSQLAGVVTDTQYF
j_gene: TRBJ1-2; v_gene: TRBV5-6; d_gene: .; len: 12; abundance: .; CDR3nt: TGTGCCAGCAGCTTGCTTGACAGTAGCTACACCTTC; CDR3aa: CASSLLDSSYTF
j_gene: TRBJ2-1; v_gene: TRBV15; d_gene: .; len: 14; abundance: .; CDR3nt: TGTGCCACCAGCAGAGAAGAGGAGCACAATGAGCAGTTCTTC; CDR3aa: CATSREEEHNEQFF
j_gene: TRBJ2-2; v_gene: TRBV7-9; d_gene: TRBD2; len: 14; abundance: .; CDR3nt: TGTGCCAGCGGCCTCGGGGGGAAAACCGGGGAGCTGTTTTTT; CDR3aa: CASGLGGKTGELFF